This TCR beta chain was sequenced for a study of cytomegalovirus exposure and HLA in healthy donors. Study results and limitations: Differences between HLA loci emerged in a later analysis of TCR association rates, with DRB1 most and HLA-C fewest. In most subjects, TCR beta sequences reportedly gave accurate predictions of HLA-A and HLA-B alleles.

The PCR was carried out with 60 Vbeta primers and 13 Jbeta primers. Here immunoSEQ multiplex PCR was the method, and the copy in TCRdb shows in-frame clones only, minus some. Of more than 90,000 clones detected, around three quarters appear once; the ten largest clones hold about 2.7%. As concerns this clone: Its antigen is unknown.

The CDR3 totals 13 residues. CDR1 is KGHSH and CDR2 is LQKENI in the germline V gene. Trimming pared 3 bases from V and 3 bases from J, leaving 8 bases between. Source material: PBMCs. The sequence came from a woman between 18 and 29 years old in good health and CMV-seropositive. The chain combines TRBV18 with TRBJ2-5; D possibly corresponds to TRBD2 (6 bases). The CDR3 loop is CASSPGGKETQYF. DNA of the CDR3: TGTGCCAGCTCACCCGGAGGGAAAGAGACCCAGTACTTC.